These 25 T cell receptor beta chains were sequenced from one sample in a study of OX40 agonist ivuxolimab in advanced cancers. The table came from immunoSEQ multiplex PCR; TCRdb's copy has only in-frame clones and leaves some out. The sample yields tens of thousands of clones, about 90% seen once. The source material was CD4+ or CD8+ T cells sorted from blood, sampled in a trial of the OX40 agonist ivuxolimab. Every receptor here comes from an adult with an advanced solid tumor such as melanoma, head and neck, liver or kidney cancer.

The V and J genes are TRBV27 and TRBJ1-1; possible D gene TRBD1, 6 bases. Germline V CDR1 and CDR2: MNHEY, SMNVEV (reference sequence). CDR3 length equals 15 residues. V lost 0 bases, J lost 3 bases, and 11 bases lay in between. The CDR3 loop reads CASSLSGGHHTEAFF. In DNA, the CDR3 is TGTGCCAGCAGTTTATCGGGGGGACACCACACTGAAGCTTTCTTT.

The CDR3 sequence: CASSQDRWDSSYEQYF. Written as DNA, the CDR3 is TGCGCCAGCAGCCAAGATCGTTGGGACAGCTCCTACGAGCAGTACTTC. The V call is TRBV4-3, the J call TRBJ2-7; 7 bases align to TRBD1. The germline gives CDR1 LGHNA, CDR2 YSLEER. The CDR3 is 16 amino acids. Trimming removed 0 bases from V and 0 bases from J; junction bases left unmatched: 5.

V and J are TRBV11-2 and TRBJ1-1, with D unclear. Trimming pared 3 bases from V and 4 bases from J, leaving 3 bases between. Looked up from germline, CDR1 is SGHAT and CDR2 is FQNNGV. This CDR3 is 11 amino acids long. CDR3 amino acids: CASSLGTEAFF. The CDR3 DNA is TGTGCCAGCAGCTTGGGCACTGAAGCTTTCTTT. The full variable domain, completed using reference TRBV11-2 and TRBJ1-1, is EAGVAQSPRYKIIEKRQSVAFWCNPISGHATLYWYQQILGQGPKLLIQFQNNGVVDDSQLPKDRFSAERLKGVDSTLKIQPAKLEDSAVYLCASSLGTEAFFGQGTRLTVV.

The genes are TRBV27 and TRBJ1-3, with TRBD1 as a possible D gene (6 bases). This CDR3 has 13 amino acids. Trimming removed 5 bases from V and 4 bases from J, with 9 bases in between. Germline values: CDR1 MNHEY, CDR2 SMNVEV (reference sequence). The CDR3 loop is CASSDRLGNTIYF. For the CDR3, the DNA is TGTGCCAGCAGTGACAGGCTCGGAAACACCATATATTTT.

In DNA, the CDR3 is TGTGCCAGCAGCTTAGTACTGGACCCCTATGGCTACACCTTC. As protein: CASSLVLDPYGYTF. The chain has TRBV7-9 and TRBJ1-2; no definite D call. Germline lookup yields CDR1 SEHNR and CDR2 FQNEAQ (reference sequence). Between the trimmed V and J ends, which lost 1 base and 4 bases, there was a span of 10 bases. The CDR3 runs 14 residues.

The chain uses TRBV2 and TRBJ2-7; 9 bases map to TRBD1. Germline V gene sequence: CDR1 SNHLY, CDR2 FYNNEI. This CDR3 comprises 15 residues. V was clipped by 6 bases and J by 2 bases; unmatched bases: 8. The CDR3 DNA reads TGTGCCAGCAGGGCCCCGGGACAGGGCCCCTACGAGCAGTACTTC. Its protein product is CASRAPGQGPYEQYF.

The rearrangement links TRBV28 to TRBJ2-1; D not certain. V lost 3 bases and J lost 5, with 11 bases in between. The CDR3 loop spans 14 amino acids. CDR1 is MDHEN and CDR2 is SYDVKM in the germline V gene. The CDR3 nucleotides read TGTGCCAGCAGTTTGCTGGGAACGGACAATGAGCAGTTCTTC. The encoded protein is CASSLLGTDNEQFF.

V gene TRBV14 combines with J gene TRBJ2-7; D might be TRBD2 (6 bases). The V and J ends lost 2 bases and 5 bases respectively, with 10 bases between them. The CDR3 sequence is 13 residues long. Germline V gene sequence: CDR1 SGHDN, CDR2 FVKESK. Written as DNA, the CDR3 is TGTGCCAGCAGCCAACTAGCGTTACACGAGCAGTACTTC. It yields the protein CASSQLALHEQYF.

This clone was counted a single time. The chain has TRBV7-9 and TRBJ1-5, with 9 nucleotides matching TRBD1. CDR1 and CDR2 (germline): SEHNR, FQNEAQ (reference sequence). V shed 1 base, J shed 4 bases, and the junction held 8 bases outside the gene matches. The CDR3 runs to 17 residues. In DNA, the CDR3 is TGTGCCAGCAGCTTAGAGGGGAACAGGGGGCCGAATCAGCCCCAGCATTTT. Its translation is CASSLEGNRGPNQPQHF.

The gene calls are TRBV7-9 and TRBJ2-1, with 8 bases aligning to TRBD1. V dropped 8 bases and J dropped 6; count of bases not matched to a gene: 3. The CDR3 spans 12 residues. In germline, CDR1 is SEHNR, CDR2 FQNEAQ (reference sequence). CDR3 DNA: TGTGCCAGCCGGACAGGGAGCAATGAGCAGTTCTTC. Its translation is CASRTGSNEQFF.

This clone is labeled as medium-sized (0.01 to 0.1%). At the DNA level, this CDR3 is encoded by other sequences in the same sample as well. The chain is built from TRBV27 and TRBJ2-7, with a tentative D call TRBD1 (6 bases). There are 15 residues in the CDR3. V was trimmed by 0 bases and J by 4 bases, leaving 13 bases between them. Germline CDR1 is MNHEY and CDR2 is SMNVEV (reference sequence). The CDR3 DNA follows: TGTGCCAGCAGTTTATCTCAGGGGCTGACTTACGAGCAGTACTTC. It encodes CASSLSQGLTYEQYF.

As for this clone: An end of the junction does not agree with germline; a read error may underlie this. The genes are TRBV5-1 and TRBJ2-7; D possibly corresponds to TRBD2 (5 bases). The germline V gene has CDR1 SGHRS and CDR2 YFSETQ. This CDR3 comprises 15 residues. The CDR3 reads CASTPVSGTPYEQYF. For the CDR3, the DNA is TGTGCCAGCACCCCCGTGAGCGGTACACCCTACGAGCAGTACTTC. The full variable domain, completed using reference TRBV5-1 and TRBJ2-7, is KAGVTQTPRYLIKTRGQQVTLSCSPISGHRSVSWYQQTPGQGLQFLFEYFSETQRNKGNFPGRFSGRQFSNSRSEMNVSTLELGDSALYLCASTPVSGTPYEQYFGPGTRLTVT.

J is TRBJ2-5 and V is TRBV27; TRBD2 aligns across 11 bases. The CDR3 consists of 14 residues. V dropped 8 bases and J dropped 3; count of bases not matched to a gene: 5. Looked up from germline, CDR1 is MNHEY and CDR2 is SMNVEV (reference sequence). The CDR3 sequence is CASASGRTKETQYF. For the CDR3, the DNA is TGTGCCAGCGCTAGCGGGAGGACGAAAGAGACCCAGTACTTC.

The CDR3 DNA reads as TGCATTGGCTTGTGGGGCACAGATACGCAGTATTTT. Its protein is CIGLWGTDTQYF. V usage is TRBV29-1 and J usage is TRBJ2-3; D remains unclear. Germline CDR1 reads SQVTM; CDR2 reads ANQGSEA. This CDR3 comprises 12 residues.

The rearrangement joins TRBV15 to TRBJ1-4; D remains unclear. Germline CDR1 is LNHNV and CDR2 is YYDKDF (reference sequence). Between the trimmed V and J ends, which lost 0 bases and 0 bases, there was a span of 8 bases. This CDR3 comprises 16 residues. This chain's CDR3 is CATSREPGATNEKLFF. Written as DNA, the CDR3 is TGTGCCACCAGCAGAGAACCGGGTGCAACTAATGAAAAACTGTTTTTT.

CDR3 sequence (DNA): TGTGCCAGCAGCCCTAGCGGGAGCGCTTCCTACAATGAGCAGTTCTTC. It yields the protein CASSPSGSASYNEQFF. The chain couples TRBV7-9 to TRBJ2-1; 10 nucleotides match TRBD2. V lost 5 bases, J lost 1 base, and 5 bases stayed unmatched. Germline values: CDR1 SEHNR, CDR2 FQNEAQ (reference sequence). CDR3 length equals 16 residues.

The rearrangement uses TRBV4-3 and TRBJ2-7; TRBD2 might be the D (5 bases). This CDR3 spans 16 amino acids. From germline, CDR1 is LGHNA and CDR2 YSLEER. V gave up 1 base and J gave up 2 bases, with 15 bases separating them. The CDR3 spells CASSQVGSGTPYEQYF. The CDR3 DNA reads as TGCGCCAGCAGCCAAGTCGGCAGCGGCACCCCCTACGAGCAGTACTTC.

Remarks on this clone: Its ends do not fully match the called genes, so a read error is possible. V gene TRBV7-9 combines with J gene TRBJ2-1, with 10 bases aligning to TRBD1. The germline V gene encodes CDR1 SEHNR and CDR2 FQNEAQ (reference sequence). The CDR3 runs to 15 residues. CDR3 in amino acids: CASSPRDRGLSSLVF. In DNA, the CDR3 is TGTGCCAGCAGCCCCCGGGACAGGGGACTCTCATCCCTTGTCTTC. Complete variable domain (other parts from reference TRBV7-9 and TRBJ2-1): DTGVSQNPRHKITKRGQNVTFRCDPISEHNRLYWYRQTLGQGPEFLTYFQNEAQLEKSRLLSDRFSAERPKGSFSTLEIQRTEQGDSAMYLCASSPRDRGLSSLVFGPGTRLTVL.

The chain carries TRBV28 and TRBJ1-5; no clear D. Germline loops: CDR1 MDHEN, CDR2 SYDVKM. The CDR3 covers 16 residues. The germline V and J ends were trimmed by 2 bases and 0 bases, with 11 bases remaining between them. CDR3 coding DNA: TGTGCCAGCAGTTTACAGGCAGATTATAGCAATCAGCCCCAGCATTTT. It translates to CASSLQADYSNQPQHF.

This chain links TRBV14 with TRBJ2-1; D might be TRBD1 (5 bases). Germline loops: CDR1 SGHDN, CDR2 FVKESK. Trimming left V 0 bases short and J 0 bases short, with 18 bases between. The length of the CDR3 is 19 residues. The CDR3 reads CASSQDGSLHRSSYNEQFF. Written as DNA, the CDR3 is TGTGCCAGCAGCCAAGATGGCTCCTTACACAGGTCCTCCTACAATGAGCAGTTCTTC.

The chain employs TRBV19 and TRBJ2-7; TRBD1 matches 9 bases. Germline values: CDR1 LNHDA, CDR2 SQIVND (reference sequence). V was clipped by 3 bases and J by 7 bases; unmatched bases: 7. CDR3 length: 14 amino acids. The CDR3 DNA follows: TGTGCCAGTAGTATTTCGACAGGGGGGGGAGAGCAGTACTTC. It specifies CASSISTGGGEQYF.

The genes are TRBV4-3 and TRBJ2-7; the D gene is possibly TRBD2 (5 bases). This CDR3 is 14 amino acids long. The germline CDR1 and CDR2 sequences are LGHNA and YSLEER. Trimming left V 2 bases short and J 1 base short, with 9 bases between. This CDR3 reads CASSQSIASYEQYF. For the CDR3, the DNA is TGCGCCAGCAGCCAATCTATAGCGTCCTACGAGCAGTACTTC.

The V call is TRBV7-9, the J call TRBJ2-7, with a possible D match to TRBD1 (5 bases). This CDR3 contains 17 residues. Trimming left V 6 bases short and J 0 bases short, with 21 bases between. The V gene's germline CDR1 is SEHNR and CDR2 FQNEAQ (reference sequence). The CDR3 protein is CASRPPPDSIFSYEQYF. In DNA, the CDR3 is TGTGCCAGCAGACCACCTCCCGACAGTATCTTCTCCTACGAGCAGTACTTC.

This clone was seen just once. V and J are TRBV7-2 and TRBJ2-7, with D possibly being TRBD2 (5 bases). This CDR3 spans 14 amino acids. The germline CDR1 and CDR2 sequences are SGHTA and FQGNSA. V lost 3 bases and J 0 bases, leaving 9 bases between the germline ends. CDR3 nucleotide sequence: TGTGCCAGCAGCTTCGCGGGCAGCTCCTACGAGCAGTACTTC. Translating gives CASSFAGSSYEQYF.

CDR3 coding DNA: TGTGCCAGCAGCCTACAAGGCGGCGAGCAGTACTTC. It translates to CASSLQGGEQYF. V is TRBV7-9 and J is TRBJ2-7; D is unclear. V dropped 5 bases and J dropped 6 bases, with 11 bases sitting between them. This CDR3 comprises 12 residues. Germline V gene data show CDR1 as SEHNR and CDR2 as FQNEAQ (reference sequence).